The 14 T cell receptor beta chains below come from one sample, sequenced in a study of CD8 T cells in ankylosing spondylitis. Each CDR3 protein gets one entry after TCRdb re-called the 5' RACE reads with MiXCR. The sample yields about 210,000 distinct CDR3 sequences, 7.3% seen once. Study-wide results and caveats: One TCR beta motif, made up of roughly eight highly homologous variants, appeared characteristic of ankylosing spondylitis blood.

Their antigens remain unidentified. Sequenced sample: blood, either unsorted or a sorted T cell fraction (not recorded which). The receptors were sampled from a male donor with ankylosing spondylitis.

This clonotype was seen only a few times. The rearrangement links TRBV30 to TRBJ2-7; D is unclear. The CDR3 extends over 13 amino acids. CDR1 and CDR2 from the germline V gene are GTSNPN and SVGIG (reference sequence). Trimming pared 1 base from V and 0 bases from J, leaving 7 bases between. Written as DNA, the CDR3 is TGTGCCTGGAGTGACACTAACTCCTACGAGCAGTACTTC. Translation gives CAWSDTNSYEQYF.

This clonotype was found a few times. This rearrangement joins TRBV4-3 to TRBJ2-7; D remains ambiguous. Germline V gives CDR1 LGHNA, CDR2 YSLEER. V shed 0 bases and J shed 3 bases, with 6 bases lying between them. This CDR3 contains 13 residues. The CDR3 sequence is CASSQDWGYEQYF. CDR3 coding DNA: TGCGCCAGCAGCCAAGATTGGGGCTACGAGCAGTACTTC.

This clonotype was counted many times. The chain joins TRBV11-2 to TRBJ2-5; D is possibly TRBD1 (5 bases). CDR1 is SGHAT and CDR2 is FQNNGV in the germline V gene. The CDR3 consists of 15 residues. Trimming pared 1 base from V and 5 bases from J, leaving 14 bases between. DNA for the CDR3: TGTGCCAGCAGCTTAGTCCAGGGAAGGACGGAGACCCAGTACTTC. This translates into CASSLVQGRTETQYF.

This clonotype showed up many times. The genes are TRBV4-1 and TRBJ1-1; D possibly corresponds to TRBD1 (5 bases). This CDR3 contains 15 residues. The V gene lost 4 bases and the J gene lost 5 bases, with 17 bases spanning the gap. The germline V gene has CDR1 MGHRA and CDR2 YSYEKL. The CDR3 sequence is CASSLLYRRETEAFF. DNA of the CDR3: TGCGCCAGCAGCCTTTTATACAGGAGGGAGACTGAAGCTTTCTTT.

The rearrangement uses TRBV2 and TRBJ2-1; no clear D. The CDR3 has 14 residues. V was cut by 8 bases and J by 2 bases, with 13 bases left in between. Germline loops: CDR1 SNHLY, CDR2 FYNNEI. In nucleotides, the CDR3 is TGTGCCAGCCGGAGATCAACAGCCTACAATGAGCAGTTCTTC. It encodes CASRRSTAYNEQFF.

The CDR3 region has the DNA TGTGCCAGCAGTTCACAGTACAATGAGCAGTTCTTC. Amino acids: CASSSQYNEQFF. This sequence joins TRBV6-6 and TRBJ2-1; D is ambiguous. V was clipped by 4 bases and J by 4 bases, with 5 bases between them. Looked up from germline, CDR1 is MNHNY and CDR2 is SVGAGI (reference sequence). The CDR3 is made up of 12 amino acids.

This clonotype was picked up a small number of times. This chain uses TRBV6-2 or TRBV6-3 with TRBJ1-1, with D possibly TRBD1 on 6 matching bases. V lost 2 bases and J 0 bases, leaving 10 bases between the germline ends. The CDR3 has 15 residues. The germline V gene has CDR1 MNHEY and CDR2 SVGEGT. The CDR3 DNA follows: TGTGCCAGCAGTTACACCGACAGGCTGAACACTGAAGCTTTCTTT. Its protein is CASSYTDRLNTEAFF.

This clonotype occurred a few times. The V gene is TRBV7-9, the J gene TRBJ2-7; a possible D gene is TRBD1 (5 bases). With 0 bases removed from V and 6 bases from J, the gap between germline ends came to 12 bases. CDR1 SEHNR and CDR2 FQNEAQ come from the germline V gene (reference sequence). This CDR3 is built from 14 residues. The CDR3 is CASSLALGAREQYF. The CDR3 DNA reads TGTGCCAGCAGCTTAGCGCTAGGGGCCCGCGAGCAGTACTTC.

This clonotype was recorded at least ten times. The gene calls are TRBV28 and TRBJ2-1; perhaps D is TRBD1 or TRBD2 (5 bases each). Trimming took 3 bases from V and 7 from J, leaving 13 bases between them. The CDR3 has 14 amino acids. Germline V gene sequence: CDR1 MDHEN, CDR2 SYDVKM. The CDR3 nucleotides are TGTGCCAGCAGTTTTCATGAGGGGCCAAATGAGCAGTTCTTC. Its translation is CASSFHEGPNEQFF.

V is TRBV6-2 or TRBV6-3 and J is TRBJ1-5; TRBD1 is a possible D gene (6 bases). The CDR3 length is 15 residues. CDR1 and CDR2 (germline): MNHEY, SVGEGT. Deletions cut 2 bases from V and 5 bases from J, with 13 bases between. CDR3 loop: CASSYGRGLDQPQHF. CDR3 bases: TGTGCCAGCAGTTACGGCAGGGGTCTGGATCAGCCCCAGCATTTT.

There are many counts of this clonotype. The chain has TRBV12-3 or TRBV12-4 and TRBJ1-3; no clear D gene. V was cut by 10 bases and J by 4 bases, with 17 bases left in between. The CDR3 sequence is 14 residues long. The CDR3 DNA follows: TGTGCCATCCTACAACTTACTCGAGGAAACACCATATATTTT. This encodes CAILQLTRGNTIYF.

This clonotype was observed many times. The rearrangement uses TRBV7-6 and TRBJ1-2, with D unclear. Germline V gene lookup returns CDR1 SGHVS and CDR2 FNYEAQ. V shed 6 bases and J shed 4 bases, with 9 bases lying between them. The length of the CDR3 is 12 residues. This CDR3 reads CASSPSSYGYTF. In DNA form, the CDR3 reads TGTGCCAGCAGTCCTAGCAGCTATGGCTACACCTTC.

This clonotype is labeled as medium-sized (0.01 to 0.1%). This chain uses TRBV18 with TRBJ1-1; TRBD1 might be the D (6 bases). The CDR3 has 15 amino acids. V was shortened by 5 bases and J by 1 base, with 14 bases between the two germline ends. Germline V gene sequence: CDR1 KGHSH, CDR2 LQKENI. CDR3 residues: CASSRVTGRNTEAFF. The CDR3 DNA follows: TGTGCCAGCTCAAGGGTAACAGGGAGGAACACTGAAGCTTTCTTT. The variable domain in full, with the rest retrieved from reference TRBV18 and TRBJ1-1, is NAGVMQNPRHLVRRRGQEARLRCSPMKGHSHVYWYRQLPEEGLKFMVYLQKENIIDESGMPKERFSAEFPKEGPSILRIQQVVRGDSAAYFCASSRVTGRNTEAFFGQGTRLTVV.

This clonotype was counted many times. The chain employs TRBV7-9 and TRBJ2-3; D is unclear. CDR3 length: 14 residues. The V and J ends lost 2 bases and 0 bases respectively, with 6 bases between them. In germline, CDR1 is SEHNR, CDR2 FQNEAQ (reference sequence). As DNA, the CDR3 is TGTGCCAGCAGCTTACGCCGCAGCACAGATACGCAGTATTTT. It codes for CASSLRRSTDTQYF. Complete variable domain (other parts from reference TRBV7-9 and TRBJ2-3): DTGVSQNPRHKITKRGQNVTFRCDPISEHNRLYWYRQTLGQGPEFLTYFQNEAQLEKSRLLSDRFSAERPKGSFSTLEIQRTEQGDSAMYLCASSLRRSTDTQYFGPGTRLTVL.